The entry below describes one TCR beta chain. 60 Vbeta and 13 Jbeta primers were used in PCR. The protocol was immunoSEQ multiplex PCR, while the TCRdb copy is restricted to in-frame clones and leaves out a portion. The data hold some 120,000 clones, with 70% to 80% observed a single time. Germline V gene sequence: CDR1 PRHDT, CDR2 FYEKMQ (reference sequence). This CDR3 contains 15 residues. V lost 1 base and J 4 bases, leaving 11 bases between the germline ends. The data originate from a study of cytomegalovirus exposure and HLA in healthy donors. The specimen was PBMCs. The chain has TRBV13 and TRBJ2-1; D perhaps matches TRBD2 (6 bases). The clonotype was recovered from a man aged 25-40 years in good health and CMV-seropositive. The CDR3 loop is CASSLAREPYNEQFF. In DNA, the CDR3 is TGTGCCAGCAGCTTAGCACGGGAGCCGTACAATGAGCAGTTCTTC.